Sequencing of this T cell receptor (beta chain) was carried out in a study of brain T cells in children with intractable seizures. Data came from immunoSEQ multiplex PCR; TCRdb stores just in-frame clones and leaves some out. The table includes about 340,000 clones, over 85% detected once. Noted time point: blood from clinic visit 5 months post-surgery; TSC patient then seizure free. At least one anti-epileptic drug was given before surgery. On this clone itself: Other DNA sequences of this sample code for an identical CDR3.

This material consisted of peripheral blood, taken roughly 5 months after surgery. The TCR comes from a boy in the first two years of life with tuberous sclerosis and intractable seizures.

CDR3: CSAGNTEAFF. In DNA, the CDR3 is TGCAGTGCTGGGAATACTGAAGCTTTCTTT. The gene calls are TRBV20-1 and TRBJ1-1; D remains unclear. The length of the CDR3 is 10 residues. V lost 5 bases, J lost 5 bases, and 6 bases lay in between. Germline V CDR1 and CDR2: DFQATT, SNEGSKA (reference sequence).